The entry below describes one T cell receptor beta chain. The record originates from a study of blood T cell repertoires in COVID-19. The overall study: From the United States, Italy and Spain came samples of acute and convalescent COVID-19. Sources were T cells, B-cell-depleted T cells, or PBMCs; the material itself was cDNA or gDNA.

Original processing methods: For nucleated cells, counts were estimated from reference gene primer amplification. Only in-frame clones appear in the TCRdb table, and some are missing; sequencing was by immunoSEQ multiplex PCR. Clone size and V and J calls were adopted from that table, with D and trimming inferred from the DNA. The sample shows under 60,000 clones, around four fifths of them seen only once. Germline values: CDR1 MNHEY, CDR2 SVGAGI. This CDR3 spans 14 amino acids. The V and J ends lost 6 bases and 8 bases respectively, with 19 bases between them. The chain has TRBV6-5 and TRBJ1-2, with D possibly matching TRBD1 (5 bases). The sequenced sample consisted of peripheral blood. This clonotype originated in a man between 60 and 70 years old with acute or convalescent COVID-19. As DNA, the CDR3 is TGTGCCAGCAGGCCGGGACGGAGGGGATACGGCTACACCTTC. Protein: CASRPGRRGYGYTF.